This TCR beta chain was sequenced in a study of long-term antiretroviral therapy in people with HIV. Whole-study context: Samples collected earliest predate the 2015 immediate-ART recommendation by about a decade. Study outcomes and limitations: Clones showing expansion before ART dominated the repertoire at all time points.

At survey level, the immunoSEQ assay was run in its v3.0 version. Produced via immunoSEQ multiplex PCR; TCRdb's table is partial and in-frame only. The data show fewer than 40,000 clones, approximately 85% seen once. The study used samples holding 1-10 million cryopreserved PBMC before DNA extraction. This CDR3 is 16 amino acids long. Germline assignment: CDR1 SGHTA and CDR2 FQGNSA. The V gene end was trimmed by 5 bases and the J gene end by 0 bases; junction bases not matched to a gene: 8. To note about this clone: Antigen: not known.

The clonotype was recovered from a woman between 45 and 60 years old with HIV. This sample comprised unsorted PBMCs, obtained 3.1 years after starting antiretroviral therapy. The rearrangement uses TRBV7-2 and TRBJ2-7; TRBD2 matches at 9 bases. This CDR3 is CASSKGLAISSYEQYF. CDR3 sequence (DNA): TGTGCCAGCAGCAAAGGACTAGCGATTAGCTCCTACGAGCAGTACTTC.